The rows below give T cell receptor beta chains drawn from one sample of a study of blood T cells in healthy people across ages. One entry per CDR3 protein results from TCRdb running MiXCR on the 5' RACE reads. The table includes over 1,500,000 distinct CDR3 sequences, roughly 49% detected once. The sample taken for sequencing was blood. These receptors all come from a woman aged 40 to 49 in good health. The CDR3 runs from the conserved cysteine through the conserved F or W.

V gene: TRBV25-1; CDR3 length: 15; J gene: TRBJ1-2; CDR3 protein: CASSMTGAKSYGYTF
V gene: TRBV6-5; CDR3 length: 15; J gene: TRBJ2-3; CDR3 protein: CASSSPGLYTDTQYF
V gene: TRBV7-2; CDR3 length: 16; J gene: TRBJ2-1; CDR3 protein: CASSLGGEPSYNEQFF
V gene: TRBV12-3/TRBV12-4; CDR3 length: 15; J gene: TRBJ2-3; CDR3 protein: CASIILGSPTDTQYF
V gene: TRBV7-9; CDR3 length: 16; J gene: TRBJ2-1; CDR3 protein: CASSLAFGAGSNEQFF
V gene: TRBV20-1; CDR3 length: 14; J gene: TRBJ2-1; CDR3 protein: CSAGRGLLGNEQFF
V gene: TRBV12-3/TRBV12-4; CDR3 length: 13; J gene: TRBJ2-1; CDR3 protein: CASRRETYNAQFF
V gene: TRBV24-1; CDR3 length: 13; J gene: TRBJ1-2; CDR3 protein: CATSGGPTYGYTF
V gene: TRBV5-1; CDR3 length: 16; J gene: TRBJ1-4; CDR3 protein: CASSPDSFATNEKLFF
V gene: TRBV29-1; CDR3 length: 14; J gene: TRBJ2-1; CDR3 protein: CSVTDEERYNEQFF
V gene: TRBV27; CDR3 length: 14; J gene: TRBJ2-7; CDR3 protein: CASSGWQRGYEQYF
V gene: TRBV20-1; CDR3 length: 15; J gene: TRBJ2-1; CDR3 protein: CSARDPRGTYNERFF
V gene: TRBV27; CDR3 length: 14; J gene: TRBJ1-5; CDR3 protein: CASKEGGQNQPQHF
V gene: TRBV6-5; CDR3 length: 14; J gene: TRBJ2-3; CDR3 protein: CASTGAQGGGPQYF
V gene: TRBV29-1; CDR3 length: 13; J gene: TRBJ2-5; CDR3 protein: CSVGHGAQETQYF
V gene: TRBV12-5; CDR3 length: 13; J gene: TRBJ2-7; CDR3 protein: CASGSRRNYEQYF
V gene: TRBV25-1; CDR3 length: 12; J gene: TRBJ1-2; CDR3 protein: CASRQGARGYTF
V gene: TRBV5-1; CDR3 length: 14; J gene: TRBJ2-5; CDR3 protein: CASSTRHQQETQYF
V gene: TRBV6-5; CDR3 length: 17; J gene: TRBJ2-5; CDR3 protein: CASSYSTSGGALKTQYF
V gene: TRBV20-1; CDR3 length: 15; J gene: TRBJ1-5; CDR3 protein: CSARDPNRGQGPQHF
V gene: TRBV4-1; CDR3 length: 16; J gene: TRBJ2-2; CDR3 protein: CASSHTETANTGELFF
V gene: TRBV28; CDR3 length: 13; J gene: TRBJ2-1; CDR3 protein: CASSYGALNKQFF
V gene: TRBV11-2; CDR3 length: 12; J gene: TRBJ2-1; CDR3 protein: CASSLEVSEQFF
V gene: TRBV7-2; CDR3 length: 14; J gene: TRBJ1-5; CDR3 protein: CASSLVPFGQPQHF
V gene: TRBV20-1; CDR3 length: 15; J gene: TRBJ2-3; CDR3 protein: CSARDPSGASDTQYF
V gene: TRBV7-2; CDR3 length: 14; J gene: TRBJ1-2; CDR3 protein: CASLPGQGAGGYTF
V gene: TRBV7-9; CDR3 length: 16; J gene: TRBJ2-3; CDR3 protein: CASSFRTELDTDTQYF
V gene: TRBV6-1; CDR3 length: 14; J gene: TRBJ2-2; CDR3 protein: CASMHGRNTGELFF
V gene: TRBV9; CDR3 length: 17; J gene: TRBJ2-1; CDR3 protein: CASSHRRLAGGVDEQFF
V gene: TRBV4-3; CDR3 length: 17; J gene: TRBJ2-6; CDR3 protein: CASSHHAEPSGANVLTF
V gene: TRBV12-3/TRBV12-4; CDR3 length: 13; J gene: TRBJ1-5; CDR3 protein: CASSGRENQPQHF
V gene: TRBV7-9; CDR3 length: 12; J gene: TRBJ2-3; CDR3 protein: CASSLGPGMQYF
V gene: TRBV7-2; CDR3 length: 13; J gene: TRBJ2-1; CDR3 protein: CACSLASGNEQFF
V gene: TRBV5-1; CDR3 length: 16; J gene: TRBJ2-7; CDR3 protein: CASSFEPAGTSYEQYF
V gene: TRBV28; CDR3 length: 16; J gene: TRBJ1-5; CDR3 protein: CASRTPDNSPGQPQHF
V gene: TRBV7-9; CDR3 length: 14; J gene: TRBJ2-7; CDR3 protein: CASSADRGFNEQYF
V gene: TRBV27; CDR3 length: 19; J gene: TRBJ2-5; CDR3 protein: CASSLRVGRGHYIQETQYF
V gene: TRBV9; CDR3 length: 15; J gene: TRBJ1-2; CDR3 protein: CASSVAGGVVYGYTF
V gene: TRBV29-1; CDR3 length: 13; J gene: TRBJ2-7; CDR3 protein: CSYRRISSYEQYF
V gene: TRBV4-3; CDR3 length: 17; J gene: TRBJ2-1; CDR3 protein: CASSTGTGQSSYNEQFF